The 26 T cell receptor beta chains given below trace back to one sample, sequenced in a study of identical twins. TCRdb independently ran MiXCR on the 5' RACE reads; one entry per CDR3 protein. This sample yields more than 600,000 distinct CDR3 sequences, of which over 15% are seen a single time; under 15% belongs to the top ten. The same sample was also studied in work on T cells expressing NK-cell markers.

The sequenced sample was PBMCs. Receptors originate from a young woman in good health.

The genes are TRBV29-1 and TRBJ2-1, with D possibly matching TRBD2 (5 bases). The CDR3 has 12 residues. Per the germline V gene, CDR1 is SQVTM and CDR2 is ANQGSEA. V lost 4 bases and J lost 8, with 12 bases in between. The CDR3 region has the DNA TGCAGCGTTGGGGCCGAGGGATATGAGCAGTTCTTC. Translation: CSVGAEGYEQFF.

V and J are TRBV20-1 and TRBJ2-3; 10 bases match TRBD2. Germline values: CDR1 DFQATT, CDR2 SNEGSKA (reference sequence). The CDR3 covers 15 residues. The junction had 12 bases not matched to a gene; V was cut back by 4 bases and J by 8 bases. Here the CDR3 DNA reads TGCAGTGCTAAGCTGCTAGCGGGGGTCCATATTACGCAGTATTTT. It yields the protein CSAKLLAGVHITQYF.

This clonotype was counted a single time. The rearrangement links TRBV20-1 to TRBJ2-3, with a tentative D call TRBD2 (6 bases). V was clipped by 6 bases and J by 0 bases, with 13 bases between them. The CDR3 sequence is 14 residues long. CDR1 is DFQATT, CDR2 SNEGSKA, per germline (reference sequence). The CDR3 sequence: CSARPGASTDTQYF. The CDR3 coding sequence is TGCAGTGCCCGCCCGGGAGCTAGCACAGATACGCAGTATTTT.

This clonotype was recorded a few times. The rearrangement links TRBV7-9 to TRBJ1-2; 9 bases are shared with TRBD1. V was clipped by 6 bases and J by 4 bases; unmatched bases: 9. This CDR3 has 15 residues. CDR1 and CDR2 (germline): SEHNR, FQNEAQ (reference sequence). The CDR3 sequence: CASSPQGAPFYGYTF. DNA for the CDR3: TGTGCCAGCAGTCCACAGGGGGCCCCTTTCTATGGCTACACCTTC.

This clonotype has more than one count but fewer than ten. The rearrangement uses TRBV20-1 and TRBJ1-1, with D maybe TRBD1 (5 bases). Germline CDR1 DFQATT, CDR2 SNEGSKA (reference sequence). This CDR3 spans 13 amino acids. V was shortened by 6 bases and J by 1 base, with 12 bases between the two germline ends. The CDR3 loop reads CSAERTPNTEAFF. As DNA, the CDR3 is TGCAGTGCCGAGCGGACACCGAACACTGAAGCTTTCTTT.

In its sample, this clonotype was seen a few times. This chain links TRBV12-3 or TRBV12-4 with TRBJ2-2, with TRBD2 matching over 9 bases. The ends lost 4 bases at V and 8 bases at J; junction bases unmatched: 11. The CDR3 spans 16 residues. CDR3 residues: CASSSTSGPSVGELFF. CDR3 nucleotide sequence: TGTGCCAGCAGTTCAACTAGCGGGCCCTCGGTGGGGGAGCTGTTTTTT.

This clonotype was observed a few times. The chain employs TRBV29-1 and TRBJ1-1; possibly TRBD1 for D (6 bases). This CDR3 spans 12 amino acids. V was pared by 5 bases and J by 1 base, with 8 bases between. Germline CDR1 and CDR2: SQVTM and ANQGSEA. CDR3 loop: CSVQGWNTEAFF. CDR3 sequence (DNA): TGCAGCGTTCAGGGGTGGAACACTGAAGCTTTCTTT. The variable domain in full, with the rest retrieved from reference TRBV29-1 and TRBJ1-1, is SAVISQKPSRDICQRGTSLTIQCQVDSQVTMMFWYRQQPGQSLTLIATANQGSEATYESGFVIDKFPISRPNLTFSTLTVSNMSPEDSSIYLCSVQGWNTEAFFGQGTRLTVV.

This clonotype was recorded many times. J is TRBJ2-6 and V is TRBV6-2 or TRBV6-3, with a possible D match to TRBD1 (6 bases). CDR1 is MNHEY and CDR2 is SVGEGT in the germline V gene. V was clipped by 5 bases and J by 1 base, with 12 bases between them. The CDR3 has 16 residues. The CDR3 nucleotides are TGTGCCAGCAGTCCCGACAGGTCATCTGGGGCCAACGTCCTGACTTTC. Protein sequence: CASSPDRSSGANVLTF.

This clonotype has just a few counts. The chain has TRBV6-1 and TRBJ2-7; 10 bases fit TRBD1. Germline V gene sequence: CDR1 MNHNS, CDR2 SASEGT. The V and J ends lost 7 bases and 6 bases, in that order; junction bases with no gene match: 9. The CDR3 has 14 amino acids. The CDR3 bases are TGTGCCAGCACCTCAAGGGACAGGGGAACCGAGCAGTACTTC. Protein sequence: CASTSRDRGTEQYF.

In this sample, this clonotype turned up a few times. The chain recombines TRBV12-3 or TRBV12-4 with TRBJ2-3; no clear D. V was clipped by 0 bases and J by 4 bases, with 11 bases between them. The CDR3 extends over 15 amino acids. The CDR3 sequence: CASSLAVLTSDTQYF. The CDR3 region has the DNA TGTGCCAGCAGTTTAGCGGTACTCACCTCAGATACGCAGTATTTT.

The CDR3 bases are TGTGCCAGCAGTTTAATCCCATATCAATCGAACACCGGGGAGCTGTTTTTT. It specifies CASSLIPYQSNTGELFF. The chain has TRBV27 and TRBJ2-2, with D uncertain. Germline V gives CDR1 MNHEY, CDR2 SMNVEV (reference sequence). Trimming cost V 2 bases and J 0 bases, with 13 bases left between them. The CDR3 runs 17 residues.

This clonotype was seen a few times. The V and J genes are TRBV7-2 and TRBJ2-5; D gene ambiguous. From germline, CDR1 is SGHTA and CDR2 FQGNSA. The CDR3 has 14 residues. The V end lost 5 bases, the J end lost 5 bases, and 15 bases lay between the germline ends. The DNA of the CDR3 is TGTGCCAGCAGCCCCCTCGGACCGCGGGAGACCCAGTACTTC. Protein sequence: CASSPLGPRETQYF.

This clonotype appeared a single time. V is TRBV9 and J is TRBJ1-3; 8 nucleotides align to TRBD1. The ends lost 0 bases at V and 0 bases at J; junction bases unmatched: 8. The CDR3 spans 18 residues. Per the germline V gene, CDR1 is SGDLS and CDR2 is YYNGEE. CDR3 region: CASSVASGQGHSGNTIYF. The CDR3 DNA reads as TGTGCCAGCAGCGTAGCGAGCGGACAGGGACACTCTGGAAACACCATATATTTT.

The CDR3 here is CASSYQGGGSGGYTF. The CDR3 coding sequence is TGTGCCAGCAGTTACCAAGGGGGCGGTTCGGGCGGCTACACCTTC. The rearrangement joins TRBV6-5 to TRBJ1-2; TRBD1 matches at 7 bases. The V gene's germline CDR1 is MNHEY and CDR2 SVGAGI. The trim removed 2 bases at V and 8 bases at J, leaving 11 bases unmatched. The CDR3 runs to 15 residues.

V gene TRBV5-1 combines with J gene TRBJ2-1; possibly TRBD1 for D (6 bases). The CDR3 is 16 amino acids. The germline CDR1 and CDR2 sequences are SGHRS and YFSETQ. V lost 0 bases and J lost 8, with 18 bases in between. The CDR3 loop reads CASSLAMGAWGDEQFF. In DNA form, the CDR3 reads TGCGCCAGCAGCTTGGCGATGGGGGCGTGGGGCGATGAGCAGTTCTTC.

This chain uses TRBV20-1 with TRBJ2-7; D possibly matches TRBD1 or TRBD2 (5 bases each). The CDR3 sequence is 12 residues long. Germline CDR1 is DFQATT and CDR2 is SNEGSKA (reference sequence). V lost 6 bases and J 3 bases, leaving 12 bases between the germline ends. CDR3 loop: CSADGAHYEQYF. In DNA, the CDR3 is TGCAGTGCGGACGGGGCCCACTACGAGCAGTACTTC.

This clonotype was observed many times. The CDR3 DNA reads TGTGCCAGCAGCGTTTTACCAGGGGTCAATCAGCCCCAGCATTTT. It codes for CASSVLPGVNQPQHF. The chain couples TRBV7-8 to TRBJ1-5, with TRBD1 as a possible D gene (6 bases). Between the trimmed V and J ends, which lost 5 bases and 3 bases, there was a span of 14 bases. This CDR3 region has 15 residues. Germline V gene sequence: CDR1 SGHVS, CDR2 FQNEAQ.

The V gene is TRBV5-6, the J gene TRBJ2-5; D gene uncertain. V shed 3 bases and J shed 1 base, with 7 bases lying between them. The CDR3 length is 13 residues. CDR1 and CDR2 (germline): SGHDT, YYEEEE. This CDR3 is CASSSSPQETQYF. CDR3 in DNA: TGTGCCAGCAGCTCTAGTCCCCAAGAGACCCAGTACTTC.

The chain links TRBV20-1 to TRBJ2-2; maybe TRBD1 (5 bases). This CDR3 spans 14 amino acids. The germline gives CDR1 DFQATT, CDR2 SNEGSKA (reference sequence). Deletions cut 5 bases from V and 5 bases from J, with 15 bases between. CDR3 amino acids: CSASQGFGTGELFF. The CDR3 nucleotides are TGCAGTGCTTCCCAGGGCTTTGGGACCGGGGAGCTGTTTTTT.

This clonotype was seen a handful of times. The V call is TRBV6-5, the J call TRBJ2-5; a possible D gene is TRBD2 (6 bases). CDR3 size: 15 residues. Germline V gene sequence: CDR1 MNHEY, CDR2 SVGAGI. V was clipped by 0 bases and J by 6 bases, with 14 bases between them. The DNA of the CDR3 is TGTGCCAGCAGTTACTCGATAGGAGGGGCGCAGACCCAGTACTTC. Its translation is CASSYSIGGAQTQYF.

In this sample, this clonotype turned up a few times. The chain is built from TRBV20-1 and TRBJ2-7; D is unresolved. The V gene's germline CDR1 is DFQATT and CDR2 SNEGSKA (reference sequence). The CDR3 loop spans 14 amino acids. The V end was cut by 4 bases, the J end by 0 bases, with 13 bases between. CDR3 residues: CSANWPRTSYEQYF. The CDR3 nucleotides read TGCAGTGCTAATTGGCCCAGAACCTCCTACGAGCAGTACTTC.

This rearrangement joins TRBV6-1 to TRBJ2-4; TRBD1 agrees at 7 bases. Germline CDR1 reads MNHNS; CDR2 reads SASEGT. With V trimmed by 3 bases and J by 5 bases, 13 bases remained unmatched. The CDR3 is made up of 17 amino acids. In DNA, the CDR3 is TGTGCCAGCAGTGAGTTCCCTGGGACAGCCGCTCAAAACATTCAGTACTTC. Encoded protein: CASSEFPGTAAQNIQYF.

The chain joins TRBV29-1 to TRBJ2-1; D perhaps matches TRBD1 (6 bases). This CDR3 region has 17 residues. Trimming pared 3 bases from V and 1 base from J, leaving 19 bases between. Per germline, CDR1 SQVTM and CDR2 ANQGSEA. The CDR3: CSVDLIQGRSSYNEQFF. Here the CDR3 DNA reads TGCAGCGTTGACCTTATACAGGGAAGATCGTCCTACAATGAGCAGTTCTTC.

This clonotype was counted only a few times. The V and J genes are TRBV5-4 and TRBJ2-1, with 8 bases that match TRBD1. CDR3 length: 14 amino acids. Germline values: CDR1 SGHNT, CDR2 YYREEE (reference sequence). The junction had 10 bases not matched to a gene; V was cut back by 4 bases and J by 10 bases. The CDR3 DNA sequence: TGTGCCAGCAGCCCGGCGACAGGGGCCCAGGAGCAGTTCTTC. Protein: CASSPATGAQEQFF.

This clonotype showed up just a few times. V gene TRBV6-1 combines with J gene TRBJ2-3; D tentatively fits TRBD1 or TRBD2 (6 bases each). The CDR3 covers 14 residues. The germline V gene encodes CDR1 MNHNS and CDR2 SASEGT. V gave up 11 bases and J gave up 4 bases, with 19 bases separating them. CDR3 loop: CAASVPGAADTQYF. The CDR3 DNA reads as TGTGCCGCCTCAGTCCCGGGGGCAGCAGATACGCAGTATTTT.

This clonotype was found once. This sequence joins TRBV29-1 and TRBJ1-1; no firm D call. V was trimmed by 4 bases and J by 10 bases, leaving 7 bases between them. The CDR3 covers 9 residues. The germline V gene has CDR1 SQVTM and CDR2 ANQGSEA. CDR3 loop: CSVGVGAFF. CDR3 bases: TGCAGCGTTGGGGTGGGAGCTTTCTTT.